Included here is one T cell receptor (beta chain) sequence, with context. This specimen belongs to a study of Ad26.COV2.S vaccination and SARS-CoV-2 variants. Sequencing was performed with immunoSEQ multiplex PCR; in TCRdb, only in-frame clones are kept and a portion is missing. The table lists 350,000 to 500,000 clones, about 90% of them singletons. As to treatment: 15 to 20 received Ad26.COV2.S at low or high dose, single or two shots; five or six received placebo; per-sample allocation not given. Specimen acquisition occurred on day 63 following the initial vaccine or placebo injection. The CDR3 spans 15 residues. V dropped 6 bases and J dropped 2; count of bases not matched to a gene: 7. In germline, CDR1 is MNHEY, CDR2 SVGAGI.

The V gene is TRBV6-5, the J gene TRBJ2-3; 8 bases are shared with TRBD2. The sequenced sample was peripheral blood, obtained in a trial of Ad26.COV2.S vaccine versus placebo. The TCR was taken from a person between 18 and 59 years old who received the Ad26.COV2.S COVID-19 vaccine or a placebo. DNA for the CDR3: TGTGCCAGCAGCGGAGCGGGAGCAACCACAGATACGCAGTATTTT. Translating it yields CASSGAGATTDTQYF.